What follows describes a single TCR beta chain. The study enrolled healthy HIV-negative adults without recent acute infections or vaccinations as donors. The authors divided CD4+ cells into CD45RA+ naive and CD45RA-negative memory subsets. This record comes from a study of shared clonotypes between healthy human individuals. The data were produced by immunoSEQ multiplex PCR, yet TCRdb's version contains in-frame clones alone and is incomplete. The table lists more than 2 million clones, 95% of them singletons. The germline CDR1 and CDR2 sequences are SGDLS and YYNGEE. The CDR3 runs to 20 residues. J lost 0 bases, V lost 0 bases, and 8 bases had no gene match.

Sequenced input: naive CD4+ T cells sorted from blood. Indicated subset: CD45RA+ positively selected. The chain has TRBV9 and TRBJ2-3; 15 nucleotides align to TRBD2. The TCR sequence derives from a man between 18 and 35 years old in good health. CDR3 loop: CASSVARGLAGGRSTDTQYF. In DNA, the CDR3 is TGTGCCAGCAGCGTAGCCCGGGGACTAGCGGGGGGCCGTAGCACAGATACGCAGTATTTT.